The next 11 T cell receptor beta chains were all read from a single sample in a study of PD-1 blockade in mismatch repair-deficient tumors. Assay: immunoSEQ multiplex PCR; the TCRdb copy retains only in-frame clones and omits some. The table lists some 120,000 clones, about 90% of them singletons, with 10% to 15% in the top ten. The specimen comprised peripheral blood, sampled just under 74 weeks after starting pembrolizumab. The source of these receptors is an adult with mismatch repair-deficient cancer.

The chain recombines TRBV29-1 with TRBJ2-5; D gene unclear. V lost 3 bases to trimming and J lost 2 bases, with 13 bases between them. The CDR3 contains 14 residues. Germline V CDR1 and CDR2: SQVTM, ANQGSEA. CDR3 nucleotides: TGCAGCGTTGATCTTCGGACGGAACAAGAGACCCAGTACTTC. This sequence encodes CSVDLRTEQETQYF.

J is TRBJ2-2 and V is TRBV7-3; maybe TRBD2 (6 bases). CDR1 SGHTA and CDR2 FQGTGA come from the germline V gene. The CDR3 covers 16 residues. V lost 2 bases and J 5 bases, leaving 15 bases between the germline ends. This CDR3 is CASSLGVGSGTGELFF. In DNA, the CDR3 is TGTGCCAGCAGCTTAGGGGTCGGGAGCGGTACCGGGGAGCTGTTTTTT.

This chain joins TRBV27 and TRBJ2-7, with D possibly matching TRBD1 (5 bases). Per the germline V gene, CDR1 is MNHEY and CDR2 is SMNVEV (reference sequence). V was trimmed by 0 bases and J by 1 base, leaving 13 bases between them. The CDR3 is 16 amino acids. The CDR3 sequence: CASSLSGGRASYEQYF. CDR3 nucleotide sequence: TGTGCCAGCAGTTTATCTGGCGGCAGGGCATCCTACGAGCAGTACTTC.

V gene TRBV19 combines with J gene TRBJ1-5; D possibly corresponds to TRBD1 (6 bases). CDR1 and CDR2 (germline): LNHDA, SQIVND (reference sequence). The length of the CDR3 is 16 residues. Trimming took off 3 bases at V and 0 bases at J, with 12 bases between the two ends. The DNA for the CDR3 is TGTGCCAGTAGTATTTCGACAGGTTATAGCAATCAGCCCCAGCATTTT. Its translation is CASSISTGYSNQPQHF.

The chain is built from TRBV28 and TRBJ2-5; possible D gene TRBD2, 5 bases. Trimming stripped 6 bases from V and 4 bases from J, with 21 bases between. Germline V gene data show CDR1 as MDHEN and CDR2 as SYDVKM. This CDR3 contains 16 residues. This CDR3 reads CASSRALALVRETQYF. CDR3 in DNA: TGTGCCAGCAGCCGGGCTCTAGCTCTTGTAAGAGAGACCCAGTACTTC.

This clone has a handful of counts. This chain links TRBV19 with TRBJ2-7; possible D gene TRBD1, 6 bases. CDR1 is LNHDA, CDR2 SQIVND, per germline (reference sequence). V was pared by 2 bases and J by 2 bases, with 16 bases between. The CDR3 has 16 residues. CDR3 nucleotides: TGTGCCAGTAGTATATTGGGGGCGAGGGCTCCCTACGAGCAGTACTTC. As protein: CASSILGARAPYEQYF. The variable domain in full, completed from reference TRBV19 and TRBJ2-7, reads DGGITQSPKYLFRKEGQNVTLSCEQNLNHDAMYWYRQDPGQGLRLIYYSQIVNDFQKGDIAEGYSVSREKKESFPLTVTSAQKNPTAFYLCASSILGARAPYEQYFGPGTRLTVT.

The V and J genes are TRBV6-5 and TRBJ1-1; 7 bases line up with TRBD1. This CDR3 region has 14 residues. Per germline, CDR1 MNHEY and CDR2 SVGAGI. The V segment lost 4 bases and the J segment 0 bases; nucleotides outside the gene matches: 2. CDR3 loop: CASSLGQLNTEAFF. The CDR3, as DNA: TGTGCCAGCAGTTTGGGACAGTTGAACACTGAAGCTTTCTTT.

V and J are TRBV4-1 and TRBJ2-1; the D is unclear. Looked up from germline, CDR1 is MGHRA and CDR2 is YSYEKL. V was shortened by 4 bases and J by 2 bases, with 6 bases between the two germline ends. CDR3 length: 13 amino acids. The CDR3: CASSPIPYNEQFF. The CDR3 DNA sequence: TGCGCCAGCAGCCCCATCCCCTACAATGAGCAGTTCTTC.

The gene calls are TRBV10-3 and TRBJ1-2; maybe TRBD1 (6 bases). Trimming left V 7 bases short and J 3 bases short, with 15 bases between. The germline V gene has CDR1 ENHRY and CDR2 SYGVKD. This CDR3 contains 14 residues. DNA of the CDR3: TGTGCCATCACCGACAGGCTCGGCGACTATGGCTACACCTTC. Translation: CAITDRLGDYGYTF.

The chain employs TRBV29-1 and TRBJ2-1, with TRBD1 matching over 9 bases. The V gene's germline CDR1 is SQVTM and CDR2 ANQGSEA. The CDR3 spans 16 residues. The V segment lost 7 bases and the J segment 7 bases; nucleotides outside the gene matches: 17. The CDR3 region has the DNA TGCAGCGCGGGACAGGGACTCGGTACTAAGGGTAATGAGCAGTTCTTC. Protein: CSAGQGLGTKGNEQFF.

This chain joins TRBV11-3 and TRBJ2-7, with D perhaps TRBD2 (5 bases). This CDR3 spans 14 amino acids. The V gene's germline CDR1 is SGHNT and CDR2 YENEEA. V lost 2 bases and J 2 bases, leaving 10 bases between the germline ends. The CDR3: CASSLTAGPYEQYF. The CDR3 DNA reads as TGTGCCAGCAGCTTAACGGCGGGCCCCTACGAGCAGTACTTC.